This paragraph reports one T cell receptor (beta chain). Its specific antigen is unknown. No much larger clone exists at a distance of one base, and base qualities are not known. The V and J ends are trimmed by 4 bases and 3 bases, leaving 12 bases between them. The germline V gene (reference sequence) supplies CDR1 LGHDT and CDR2 YNNKEL. CDR3 length: 15 amino acids, cysteine to phenylalanine. Only the CDR3 region is kept as DNA, spanning 45 bases read in frame from base 1. The sample originates from a study of blood T cell repertoires in COVID-19 (dated by TCRdb to 2018 to 2021). Background on the whole study: The collaborator samples originated in the United States, Italy and Spain and spanned the acute and convalescent phases of COVID-19. Samples came from the ongoing ImmuneRACE study (first 160 participants) plus 1,254 subjects from 6 global collaborators. Deeply sampled blood TCRbeta repertoires from subjects exposed to, actively infected with, or recovered from COVID-19 were included in the dataset. A de-identified subject ID, COVID-19 status, age in years and sex were almost always included in the sample metadata. The prospective study material was composed of cDNA or gDNA derived from T cells, B-cell-depleted T cells, or PBMCs. HLA class I and class II types, where available, came from metadata supplied by the sample provider rather than from assay-based typing. The repertoires were released in a freely available public database meant as a resource for research on the immune response to SARS-CoV-2.

The immunoSEQ Assay, a bias-controlled multiplex PCR, was used to amplify TCRbeta CDR3 regions from genomic DNA. Per the authors' processing: The number of nucleated cells in each sample was estimated by amplification of reference gene primers within the assay. To quantify the absolute abundance of each unique TCRbeta CDR3 rearrangement, sequence reads were collapsed and filtered. Productive Simpson clonality was computed per sample as the square root of Simpson's diversity index over productive rearrangements. Entries here come from immuneACCESS through TCRdb and include only in-frame sequences with V and J called. Some clones fail to appear in such tables; in the studies checked, an unresolved V gene covers under half of the shortfall, and the cause of the remainder is unknown. Clonal size and the V and J genes are those of that table, whereas D and trimming came from the DNA. This sample holds 26,000 or so clones; 66% were observed only once. Approximately 7% of the sample is held by the ten biggest clonotypes.

Collaborating institutions collected whole blood in K2EDTA tubes following their own protocols. Collaborator samples were shipped for TCRbeta analysis as frozen whole blood, isolated PBMCs, or DNA extracted from either sample type. General findings and caveats noted by the study authors: How much clinical and demographic metadata was included differed by source and by participant, and the metadata was provided uncurated.

The clonotype originates from a man between 60 and 70 years old with active or convalescent COVID-19. The chain uses TRBV3-1 (or the pseudogene TRBV3-2) and TRBJ2-2; the D gene lacks a confident call. The source material was peripheral blood. The CDR3 region has the sequence CASSLHSSYTGELFF. The DNA is as follows: TGTGCCAGCAGCCTACATTCTAGTTACACCGGGGAGCTGTTTTTT.